The 31 T cell receptor beta chains listed next were all sequenced from one sample in a study of control samples from healthy donors and cancer patients (TCRdb year 2020). The library was obtained by the immunoSEQ multiplex PCR assay. TCRdb holds this immuneACCESS table with in-frame rearrangements only. Some clones are missing; in checked studies, unresolved V genes explain under half, and the rest has no known cause. This sample holds about 120,000 clones; approximately 91% were observed only once. 6.5% to 9% of the sample rests with the top ten. The sample consisted of blood. The receptor source for this set is a woman younger than 35 in good health.

This chain uses TRBV5-4 with TRBJ2-5; TRBD2 agrees at 10 bases. With 5 bases clipped from V and 1 base from J, the junction kept 2 bases outside the gene matches. Per the germline V gene, CDR1 is SGHNT and CDR2 is YYREEE (reference sequence). The CDR3 totals 14 residues. For the CDR3, the DNA is TGTGCCAGCAGTAGCGGGAGGTTCCAAGAGACCCAGTACTTC. This codes for CASSSGRFQETQYF.

This chain connects TRBV27 to TRBJ2-1, with a possible D match to TRBD2 (5 bases). The germline gives CDR1 MNHEY, CDR2 SMNVEV (reference sequence). The CDR3 loop spans 15 amino acids. V was shortened by 0 bases and J by 4 bases, with 10 bases between the two germline ends. The CDR3 nucleotides are TGTGCCAGCAGTTTATCGGGAGTGATTTACAATGAGCAGTTCTTC. This translates into CASSLSGVIYNEQFF.

The chain employs TRBV5-5 and TRBJ2-3, with unresolved D. Germline assignment: CDR1 SGHKS and CDR2 YYEKEE (reference sequence). Between the trimmed V and J ends, which lost 0 bases and 8 bases, there was a span of 7 bases. The CDR3 extends over 12 amino acids. CDR3 sequence reads: CASSLALGTQYF. The CDR3 coding sequence is TGTGCCAGCAGCTTGGCCCTCGGTACGCAGTATTTT. Drawing the rest from reference TRBV5-5 and TRBJ2-3, the complete variable domain is DAGVTQSPTHLIKTRGQQVTLRCSPISGHKSVSWYQQVLGQGPQFIFQYYEKEERGRGNFPDRFSARQFPNYSSELNVNALLLGDSALYLCASSLALGTQYFGPGTRLTVL.

V usage is TRBV30 and J usage is TRBJ1-2, with D possibly matching TRBD1 (6 bases). V lost 2 bases and J lost 3, with 13 bases in between. This CDR3 spans 14 amino acids. Looked up from germline, CDR1 is GTSNPN and CDR2 is SVGIG (reference sequence). Written as DNA, the CDR3 is TGTGCCTGGAGTCCTACGACAGGTTACTATGGCTACACCTTC. This sequence encodes CAWSPTTGYYGYTF.

V gene TRBV6-6 combines with J gene TRBJ1-2; D is unresolved. Per the germline V gene, CDR1 is MNHNY and CDR2 is SVGAGI (reference sequence). V was trimmed by 7 bases and J by 6 bases, leaving 9 bases between them. This CDR3 has 11 residues. The CDR3 bases are TGTGCCAGCAATGAGCTCGATGGCTACACCTTC. Amino acid sequence: CASNELDGYTF.

This chain connects TRBV2 to TRBJ1-3, with D unresolved. Germline CDR1 and CDR2: SNHLY and FYNNEI. The CDR3 has 15 amino acids. Trimming cost V 7 bases and J 0 bases, with 13 bases left between them. The CDR3 spells CASNGELLSGNTIYF. Written as DNA, the CDR3 is TGTGCCAGCAACGGCGAGTTACTCTCTGGAAACACCATATATTTT.

V gene TRBV27 combines with J gene TRBJ2-3; D unresolved. In germline, CDR1 is MNHEY, CDR2 SMNVEV (reference sequence). This CDR3 has 17 residues. V was cut by 6 bases and J by 0 bases, with 19 bases left in between. The CDR3 DNA sequence: TGTGCCAGCAGAATCATAGAACCGACCTTAAGCACAGATACGCAGTATTTT. Translation: CASRIIEPTLSTDTQYF.

The chain is built from TRBV25-1 and TRBJ1-1, with 10 nucleotides matching TRBD1. CDR1 MGHDK and CDR2 SYGVNS come from the germline V gene. V shed 5 bases and J 5 bases; nucleotides not matched to a gene: 8. The CDR3 extends over 15 amino acids. CDR3 nucleotide sequence: TGTGCCAGCAGTTCTAAGGACAGGGGGGGGACTGAAGCTTTCTTT. Translating gives CASSSKDRGGTEAFF.

DNA of the CDR3: TGCAGCGTGGACGGACTAGCGGGACGGACAGATACGCAGTATTTT. Translated, it gives CSVDGLAGRTDTQYF. The chain has TRBV29-1 and TRBJ2-3; TRBD2 aligns across 12 bases. The CDR3 consists of 15 residues. Germline CDR1 SQVTM, CDR2 ANQGSEA. The ends lost 6 bases at V and 3 bases at J; junction bases unmatched: 7.

The chain employs TRBV5-1 and TRBJ2-3; 10 bases are a match to TRBD1. V shed 4 bases and J 3 bases; nucleotides not matched to a gene: 2. Germline lookup yields CDR1 SGHRS and CDR2 YFSETQ. The CDR3 extends over 14 amino acids. This CDR3 reads CASSRDRGTDTQYF. The CDR3 DNA is TGCGCCAGCAGCAGGGACAGGGGAACAGATACGCAGTATTTT.

The chain combines TRBV7-6 with TRBJ2-1, with D maybe TRBD1 (6 bases). Germline V gene sequence: CDR1 SGHVS, CDR2 FNYEAQ. V gave up 10 bases and J gave up 0 bases, with 19 bases separating them. The CDR3 has 16 amino acids. CDR3 nucleotides: TGTGCCACCGTGGGAAGGGGGTCCCACTCCTACAATGAGCAGTTCTTC. It is translated as CATVGRGSHSYNEQFF.

This clone is a singleton in its sample. The genes are TRBV11-2 and TRBJ2-7; perhaps TRBD1 as D (6 bases). Deletions cut 2 bases from V and 5 bases from J, with 13 bases between. The CDR3 is 14 amino acids. Germline lookup yields CDR1 SGHAT and CDR2 FQNNGV. The CDR3 region has the DNA TGTGCCAGCAGCTTATCCAGGGGAGTCCACGAGCAGTACTTC. This sequence encodes CASSLSRGVHEQYF. Drawing the rest from reference TRBV11-2 and TRBJ2-7, the complete variable domain is EAGVAQSPRYKIIEKRQSVAFWCNPISGHATLYWYQQILGQGPKLLIQFQNNGVVDDSQLPKDRFSAERLKGVDSTLKIQPAKLEDSAVYLCASSLSRGVHEQYFGPGTRLTVT.

The chain employs TRBV4-1 and TRBJ1-5; TRBD1 agrees at 9 bases. Germline V gene lookup returns CDR1 MGHRA and CDR2 YSYEKL. V was clipped by 0 bases and J by 9 bases; unmatched bases: 6. The CDR3 covers 15 residues. CDR3 bases: TGCGCCAGCAGCCAAGAGGGACAGGGCTTGAGGCCCCAGCATTTT. Translating it yields CASSQEGQGLRPQHF.

This chain joins TRBV2 and TRBJ2-1, with TRBD1 matching 11 bases. The CDR3 is 15 residues long. Per germline, CDR1 SNHLY and CDR2 FYNNEI. V gave up 5 bases and J gave up 3 bases; unmatched junction bases: 3. The CDR3 sequence is CASSRDRGSYNEQFF. The CDR3 DNA reads TGTGCCAGCAGTAGGGACAGGGGGAGCTACAATGAGCAGTTCTTC. Full variable domain (rest looked up from reference TRBV2 and TRBJ2-1): EPEVTQTPSHQVTQMGQEVILRCVPISNHLYFYWYRQILGQKVEFLVSFYNNEISEKSEIFDDQFSVERPDGSNFTLKIRSTKLEDSAMYFCASSRDRGSYNEQFFGPGTRLTVL.

The V and J genes are TRBV27 and TRBJ2-7; either TRBD1 or TRBD2 may supply D (5 bases each). The ends were cut back, 3 bases at V and 3 bases at J, with 12 bases in the middle. The CDR3 contains 14 residues. The germline CDR1 and CDR2 sequences are MNHEY and SMNVEV (reference sequence). The CDR3 DNA reads TGTGCCAGCAGTTTTGAGGGGCTCGTCTACGAGCAGTACTTC. Translation: CASSFEGLVYEQYF.

The J gene is TRBJ2-7, the V gene TRBV28; D gene uncertain. Germline V CDR1 and CDR2: MDHEN, SYDVKM. The CDR3 extends over 12 amino acids. Trimming removed 6 bases from V and 0 bases from J, with 6 bases in between. The CDR3 sequence is CASRGPSYEQYF. In nucleotides, the CDR3 is TGTGCCAGCAGAGGGCCCTCCTACGAGCAGTACTTC.

This chain links TRBV10-3 with TRBJ1-1, with D possibly TRBD1 on 5 matching bases. Germline V CDR1 and CDR2: ENHRY, SYGVKD. This CDR3 spans 16 amino acids. Trimming shortened V by 3 bases and J by 1 base, and 15 bases separated the two germline ends. CDR3 region: CAISDFRGHSNTEAFF. CDR3 coding DNA: TGTGCCATCAGTGACTTTAGGGGTCATTCGAACACTGAAGCTTTCTTT.

The genes are TRBV24-1 and TRBJ2-2; 10 nucleotides match TRBD2. V was pared by 5 bases and J by 0 bases, with 8 bases of the junction left unmatched. The CDR3 loop spans 18 amino acids. The germline V gene encodes CDR1 KGHDR and CDR2 SFDVKD. CDR3 protein: CATSASGSSVPNTGELFF. Here the CDR3 DNA reads TGTGCCACCAGTGCTAGCGGGAGCTCGGTACCGAACACCGGGGAGCTGTTTTTT.

The rearrangement uses TRBV7-8 and TRBJ2-1; 8 positions match TRBD1. The CDR3 length is 19 residues. With 2 bases clipped from V and 6 bases from J, the junction kept 18 bases outside the gene matches. Germline values: CDR1 SGHVS, CDR2 FQNEAQ. In DNA form, the CDR3 reads TGTGCCAGCAGCTTAATGTGGGTGGCAGGGGGCTATTTGGGCAATGAGCAGTTCTTC. This gives the protein CASSLMWVAGGYLGNEQFF.

The V and J genes are TRBV19 and TRBJ2-3, with D possibly being TRBD2 (6 bases). Germline CDR1 reads LNHDA; CDR2 reads SQIVND (reference sequence). CDR3 length equals 14 residues. V lost 9 bases, J lost 6 bases, and 19 bases lay in between. CDR3 region: CASRWRGRGDTQYF. The CDR3, as DNA: TGTGCCAGCCGTTGGCGGGGCCGTGGGGATACGCAGTATTTT.

The rearrangement links TRBV28 to TRBJ2-5; 10 bases map to TRBD1. Germline CDR1 and CDR2: MDHEN and SYDVKM. The CDR3 is made up of 15 amino acids. V dropped 3 bases and J dropped 5; count of bases not matched to a gene: 6. The DNA for the CDR3 is TGTGCCAGCAGTTTCTCTGACAGGGGGCGGGAGACCCAGTACTTC. It yields the protein CASSFSDRGRETQYF.

CDR3 nucleotide sequence: TGTGCCACCAGGACGTCTAGGGATGGGGGATACGAGCAGTACTTC. Translated, it gives CATRTSRDGGYEQYF. This chain links TRBV28 with TRBJ2-7; D possibly matches TRBD1 or TRBD2 (5 bases each). V was cut by 10 bases and J by 4 bases, with 23 bases left in between. The CDR3 totals 15 residues. Germline CDR1 reads MDHEN; CDR2 reads SYDVKM.

The CDR3 DNA sequence: TGTGCCACCAGTGACCCGGGAGGAGAAGAGACCCAGTACTTC. This sequence encodes CATSDPGGEETQYF. The chain uses TRBV24-1 and TRBJ2-5; the match to TRBD2 covers 7 bases. V gave up 4 bases and J gave up 3 bases; unmatched junction bases: 4. The CDR3 contains 14 residues. Germline V gene lookup returns CDR1 KGHDR and CDR2 SFDVKD.

The rearrangement uses TRBV10-3 and TRBJ2-7; D remains unclear. V gave up 2 bases and J gave up 1 base, with 6 bases separating them. Germline CDR1 is ENHRY and CDR2 is SYGVKD. The length of the CDR3 is 13 residues. The chain's CDR3 is CAISEGESYEQYF. The CDR3, as DNA: TGTGCCATCAGTGAGGGGGAATCCTACGAGCAGTACTTC.

This clone appeared a few times. The V and J genes are TRBV6-5 and TRBJ2-3, with TRBD1 matching 7 bases. The germline CDR1 and CDR2 sequences are MNHEY and SVGAGI. The CDR3 contains 15 residues. V lost 6 bases, J lost 4 bases, and 10 bases stayed unmatched. The CDR3 DNA is TGTGCCAGCAGGTTCCCCAACACAGGGGCAGATACGCAGTATTTT. Translation gives CASRFPNTGADTQYF.

This clone was observed a single time. The chain joins TRBV5-4 to TRBJ2-4, with D possibly TRBD1 on 6 matching bases. Germline V gene lookup returns CDR1 SGHNT and CDR2 YYREEE (reference sequence). Trimming cost V 0 bases and J 9 bases, with 13 bases left between them. The length of the CDR3 is 14 residues. The CDR3 DNA reads TGTGCCAGCAGCTTGGCACAGGGTCCGGGCATTCAGTACTTC. Amino acid sequence: CASSLAQGPGIQYF.

The CDR3 spells CASSMFIAGGGTDTQYF. CDR3 nucleotide sequence: TGTGCCAGTAGTATGTTTATAGCGGGAGGTGGCACAGATACGCAGTATTTT. This chain joins TRBV19 and TRBJ2-3, with 10 bases matching TRBD2. The CDR3 loop spans 17 amino acids. CDR1 is LNHDA and CDR2 is SQIVND in the germline V gene (reference sequence). V trimming: 3 bases; J trimming: 1 base; junction bases outside the gene matches: 7.

This chain links TRBV28 with TRBJ2-3; 9 bases match TRBD2. Germline CDR1 and CDR2: MDHEN and SYDVKM. Trimming at V came to 5 bases and at J to 4 bases, leaving 7 bases not matched to a gene. The CDR3 loop spans 15 amino acids. CDR3 bases: TGTGCCAGCAGTGTTCAACTAGCGGGCGCAGATACGCAGTATTTT. Translation gives CASSVQLAGADTQYF.

This chain joins TRBV28 and TRBJ1-2; D is ambiguous. V was clipped by 6 bases and J by 0 bases, with 23 bases between them. There are 18 residues in the CDR3. Germline V lookup: CDR1 MDHEN, CDR2 SYDVKM. CDR3 loop: CASRALGLAPETNYGYTF. The CDR3 DNA reads TGTGCCAGCAGGGCCTTAGGATTGGCGCCCGAAACTAACTATGGCTACACCTTC.

This sequence joins TRBV21-1 and TRBJ2-2; TRBD1 reflects the table's D call only, with no check against the DNA. TRBV21-1 has pseudogene status. This CDR3 comprises 16 residues. The CDR3 loop reads CASSKEGRENTGELFF. The CDR3 bases are TGTGCCAGCAGCAAAGAGGGCAGGGAGAACACCGGGGAGCTGTTTTTT.

This chain joins TRBV29-1 and TRBJ1-4, with 9 bases lining up with TRBD1. Per the germline V gene, CDR1 is SQVTM and CDR2 is ANQGSEA. The CDR3 spans 14 residues. The V gene end was trimmed by 7 bases and the J gene end by 7 bases; junction bases not matched to a gene: 10. CDR3 sequence: CSAEGQGLGEKLFF. CDR3 DNA sequence: TGCAGCGCGGAAGGACAGGGGCTGGGTGAAAAACTGTTTTTT.